One sample yielded the 27 T cell receptor beta chains listed below, sequenced in a study of CD8 T cells in Susac syndrome. With random hexamers, roughly 0.5 to 1 ug RNA was reverse transcribed. TCRdb ran MiXCR on the immunoSEQ multiplex PCR reads and lists one entry per CDR3 protein. This repertoire shows about 180,000 distinct CDR3 sequences, around 94% found once; its top ten account for around 0.095%. Sequencing input: CD4+ T cells from PBMCs. Receptor source: a human donor with Susac syndrome.

The chain carries TRBV13 and TRBJ1-6; D remains unclear. V was clipped by 5 bases and J by 7 bases, with 6 bases between them. This CDR3 is 12 amino acids long. The germline V gene has CDR1 PRHDT and CDR2 FYEKMQ (reference sequence). For the CDR3, the DNA is TGTGCCAGCAGCGTACCAAATTCACCCCTCCACTTT. Amino acids: CASSVPNSPLHF.

This clonotype was seen a few times. A junction boundary mismatches the germline segment, possibly from a read error. The J gene is TRBJ2-4, the V gene TRBV7-9, with a tentative D call TRBD2 (5 bases). CDR1 SEHNR and CDR2 FQNEAQ come from the germline V gene (reference sequence). The CDR3 totals 11 residues. CDR3 protein: CASSLGRIQYF. The CDR3, as DNA: TGTGCCAGTAGCTTAGGGAGAATTCAGTACTTC.

The chain links TRBV29-1 to TRBJ2-3, with TRBD2 matching 7 bases. Germline assignment: CDR1 SQVTM and CDR2 ANQGSEA. This CDR3 has 15 amino acids. Trimming cost V 6 bases and J 2 bases; bases outside gene matches: 11. CDR3 sequence reads: CSVVGLAANTDTQYF. CDR3 DNA sequence: TGCAGCGTCGTAGGGCTAGCGGCGAACACAGATACGCAGTATTTT.

The chain links TRBV2 to TRBJ2-6, with a tentative D call TRBD1 (5 bases). V was shortened by 6 bases and J by 10 bases, with 19 bases between the two germline ends. CDR3 length: 15 amino acids. The germline V gene encodes CDR1 SNHLY and CDR2 FYNNEI. The CDR3 region is CASRDMAIGDNVLTF. The CDR3 bases are TGTGCCAGCAGGGACATGGCCATTGGGGATAACGTCCTGACTTTC.

For the CDR3, the DNA is TGCAGCGTTGAATCAGGGACCTACAATGAGCAGTTCTTC. This translates into CSVESGTYNEQFF. The chain combines TRBV29-1 with TRBJ2-1; D is possibly TRBD1 (5 bases). Trimming took off 2 bases at V and 2 bases at J, with 7 bases between the two ends. The CDR3 extends over 13 amino acids. CDR1 and CDR2 (germline): SQVTM, ANQGSEA.

This rearrangement joins TRBV19 to TRBJ2-2; D is undetermined. V dropped 3 bases and J dropped 8 bases, with 7 bases sitting between them. This CDR3 is built from 12 residues. Germline V CDR1 and CDR2: LNHDA, SQIVND (reference sequence). The CDR3: CASSMAGGELFF. In nucleotides, the CDR3 is TGTGCCAGTAGTATGGCTGGTGGGGAGCTGTTTTTT.

This chain joins TRBV7-9 and TRBJ2-5, with 14 bases that match TRBD2. Germline assignment: CDR1 SEHNR and CDR2 FQNEAQ (reference sequence). With 4 bases clipped from V and 5 bases from J, the junction kept 9 bases outside the gene matches. This CDR3 has 17 residues. CDR3 coding DNA: TGTGCCAGCAGCTCTCTTGGACTAGCGGGGGGCGGGGAGACCCAGTACTTC. Translation: CASSSLGLAGGGETQYF. Complete variable domain (other parts from reference TRBV7-9 and TRBJ2-5): DTGVSQNPRHKITKRGQNVTFRCDPISEHNRLYWYRQTLGQGPEFLTYFQNEAQLEKSRLLSDRFSAERPKGSFSTLEIQRTEQGDSAMYLCASSSLGLAGGGETQYFGPGTRLLVL.

This chain joins TRBV5-1 and TRBJ1-6; perhaps TRBD1 as D (5 bases). V was cut by 0 bases and J by 10 bases, with 14 bases left in between. The CDR3 consists of 15 residues. Germline V gene lookup returns CDR1 SGHRS and CDR2 YFSETQ. The CDR3 DNA reads as TGCGCCAGCAGCTTGGCCGGCCTGGGACGGTCACCCCTCCACTTT. Translated, it gives CASSLAGLGRSPLHF.

The chain links TRBV29-1 to TRBJ1-3; unclear D gene. The germline V gene encodes CDR1 SQVTM and CDR2 ANQGSEA. This CDR3 has 11 residues. With 0 bases removed from V and 8 bases from J, the gap between germline ends came to 5 bases. The CDR3 nucleotides read TGCAGCGTTGAAGAGGTAGACACCATATATTTT. This encodes CSVEEVDTIYF.

CDR3 amino acids: CASSLAGGLSSGANVLTF. The CDR3, as DNA: TGTGCCAGCAGCTTAGCTGGGGGACTGAGCTCTGGGGCCAACGTCCTGACTTTC. The V gene is TRBV7-8, the J gene TRBJ2-6; possibly TRBD2 for D (6 bases). Trimming pared 0 bases from V and 0 bases from J, leaving 12 bases between. This CDR3 is 18 amino acids long. Germline lookup yields CDR1 SGHVS and CDR2 FQNEAQ.

The V call is TRBV2, the J call TRBJ2-5; TRBD1 is a possible D gene (5 bases). The CDR3 sequence is 14 residues long. The V and J ends lost 2 bases and 3 bases respectively, with 10 bases between them. Germline V gene sequence: CDR1 SNHLY, CDR2 FYNNEI. CDR3 sequence reads: CASSETREEETQYF. Here the CDR3 DNA reads TGTGCCAGCAGTGAAACCAGGGAAGAAGAGACCCAGTACTTC.

The rearrangement links TRBV6-2 or TRBV6-3 to TRBJ2-5; the D is unclear. The V end lost 3 bases, the J end lost 5 bases, and 10 bases lay between the germline ends. CDR3 length: 13 amino acids. The germline CDR1 and CDR2 sequences are MNHEY and SVGEGT. The CDR3 sequence: CASSYLPGETQYF. CDR3 nucleotides: TGTGCCAGCAGTTATCTCCCCGGGGAGACCCAGTACTTC.

This chain joins TRBV29-1 and TRBJ2-3; D not resolved. The CDR3 has 13 amino acids. Germline CDR1 reads SQVTM; CDR2 reads ANQGSEA. V was clipped by 1 base and J by 3 bases, with 8 bases between them. CDR3 sequence reads: CSVEAKLTDTQYF. The CDR3 nucleotides are TGCAGCGTTGAAGCCAAATTGACAGATACGCAGTATTTT.

The chain combines TRBV20-1 with TRBJ1-2, with a tentative D call TRBD1 (6 bases). The CDR3 runs 14 residues. Germline loops: CDR1 DFQATT, CDR2 SNEGSKA (reference sequence). The germline V and J ends were trimmed by 6 bases and 1 base, with 15 bases remaining between them. The DNA of the CDR3 is TGCAGTGCGAAAGGACAGCTTAATAACTATGGCTACACCTTC. The encoded protein is CSAKGQLNNYGYTF.

A word on this clonotype: Its ends do not fully match the called genes, so a read error is possible. This rearrangement joins TRBV20-1 to TRBJ1-5, with 11 bases aligning to TRBD1. The length of the CDR3 is 12 residues. Germline V gene lookup returns CDR1 DFQATT and CDR2 SNEGSKA (reference sequence). This chain's CDR3 is CSARDRGNPQRF. The CDR3 DNA is TGCAGTGCAAGGGACAGGGGGAACCCCCAGCGTTTT.

The chain joins TRBV7-9 to TRBJ2-7, with 8 bases lining up with TRBD1. V lost 1 base to trimming and J lost 3 bases; unmatched junction nucleotides: 11. The germline V gene has CDR1 SEHNR and CDR2 FQNEAQ (reference sequence). The CDR3 contains 17 residues. Here the CDR3 DNA reads TGTGCCAGCAGCTTAGGCTCGGCGACAGGGGTCAACTACGAGCAGTACTTC. Its translation is CASSLGSATGVNYEQYF.

The chain couples TRBV7-2 to TRBJ1-2; D unclear. In germline, CDR1 is SGHTA, CDR2 FQGNSA. Between the trimmed V and J ends, which lost 5 bases and 1 base, there was a span of 8 bases. The CDR3 covers 13 residues. CDR3 sequence: CASSLPGNYGYTF. The CDR3 DNA reads TGTGCCAGCAGCCTCCCGGGTAACTATGGCTACACCTTC.

This clonotype came up once. The CDR3 here is CASSRGLAVSYEQYF. CDR3 DNA sequence: TGTGCCAGCAGCCGCGGACTAGCGGTATCCTACGAGCAGTACTTC. The V gene is TRBV5-6, the J gene TRBJ2-7; 10 bases match TRBD2. Losses at the gene ends were 4 bases for V and 1 base for J; bases not matched to a gene: 5. Germline V gene sequence: CDR1 SGHDT, CDR2 YYEEEE. The length of the CDR3 is 15 residues.

This clonotype was observed once. This rearrangement joins TRBV5-6 to TRBJ2-6, with D unclear. This CDR3 comprises 17 residues. Germline loops: CDR1 SGHDT, CDR2 YYEEEE. V lost 5 bases and J lost 4, with 19 bases in between. The DNA of the CDR3 is TGTGCCAGCAGTCCGCCGCTGCAGGTTCCCGGGGCCAACGTCCTGACTTTC. Amino acids: CASSPPLQVPGANVLTF.

The rearrangement links TRBV6-5 to TRBJ1-1; D possibly corresponds to TRBD1 (5 bases). The CDR3 is 14 amino acids. Germline assignment: CDR1 MNHEY and CDR2 SVGAGI. The V and J ends lost 0 bases and 2 bases respectively, with 7 bases between them. CDR3 amino acids: CASSYSGVNTEAFF. CDR3 bases: TGTGCCAGCAGTTACTCGGGGGTAAACACTGAAGCTTTCTTT.

The chain combines TRBV29-1 with TRBJ1-1; 7 bases map to TRBD1. The CDR3 covers 13 residues. Trimming at V came to 6 bases and at J to 3 bases, leaving 7 bases not matched to a gene. CDR1 and CDR2 from the germline V gene are SQVTM and ANQGSEA. CDR3 DNA: TGCAGCGTCGCCGGGACAGTGTACACTGAAGCTTTCTTT. It is translated as CSVAGTVYTEAFF.

In nucleotides, the CDR3 is TGCGCCAGCAGCTTGGACGTGAATGGCTACACCTTC. This encodes CASSLDVNGYTF. The chain couples TRBV5-1 to TRBJ1-2; D not certain. The CDR3 loop spans 12 amino acids. Per germline, CDR1 SGHRS and CDR2 YFSETQ. V lost 0 bases, J lost 6 bases, and 6 bases lay in between.

V usage is TRBV9 and J usage is TRBJ2-1; 9 bases are shared with TRBD2. CDR3 length: 16 amino acids. Germline-derived CDR1 and CDR2 are SGDLS and YYNGEE. The V segment lost 0 bases and the J segment 5 bases; nucleotides outside the gene matches: 6. CDR3 nucleotides: TGTGCCAGCAGCGTAGGCAAGCGGGAGGACGACAATGAGCAGTTCTTC. Translating it yields CASSVGKREDDNEQFF.

This clonotype was observed a handful of times. The chain combines TRBV7-6 with TRBJ2-7; TRBD1 aligns across 8 bases. V trimming: 1 base; J trimming: 6 bases; junction bases outside the gene matches: 8. This CDR3 is 15 amino acids long. Germline values: CDR1 SGHVS, CDR2 FNYEAQ. The CDR3 DNA reads TGTGCCAGCAGCTTAGAGGGACAGGCCCGCGGCGAGCAGTACTTC. Protein sequence: CASSLEGQARGEQYF.

The chain has TRBV29-1 and TRBJ2-2; the D gene is possibly TRBD1 (5 bases). Germline values: CDR1 SQVTM, CDR2 ANQGSEA. This CDR3 comprises 15 residues. V lost 6 bases and J 2 bases, leaving 16 bases between the germline ends. Here the CDR3 DNA reads TGCAGCGTATACGACAGCGTTCGAAACACCGGGGAGCTGTTTTTT. It codes for CSVYDSVRNTGELFF.

The chain employs TRBV2 and TRBJ1-5, with TRBD1 as a possible D gene (6 bases). Germline CDR1 reads SNHLY; CDR2 reads FYNNEI. The CDR3 runs to 15 residues. Deletions cut 4 bases from V and 3 bases from J, with 13 bases between. The CDR3 coding sequence is TGTGCCAGCAGTGTTGAAGGGGGGGACAATCAGCCCCAGCATTTT. Protein product: CASSVEGGDNQPQHF.

The rearrangement uses TRBV30 and TRBJ2-2; D unclear. The CDR3 spans 13 residues. V lost 1 base to trimming and J lost 4 bases, with 7 bases between them. CDR1 and CDR2 from the germline V gene are GTSNPN and SVGIG (reference sequence). The CDR3 DNA reads as TGTGCCTGGAGTGCCGCTCTCACCGGGGAGCTGTTTTTT. Translated: CAWSAALTGELFF.